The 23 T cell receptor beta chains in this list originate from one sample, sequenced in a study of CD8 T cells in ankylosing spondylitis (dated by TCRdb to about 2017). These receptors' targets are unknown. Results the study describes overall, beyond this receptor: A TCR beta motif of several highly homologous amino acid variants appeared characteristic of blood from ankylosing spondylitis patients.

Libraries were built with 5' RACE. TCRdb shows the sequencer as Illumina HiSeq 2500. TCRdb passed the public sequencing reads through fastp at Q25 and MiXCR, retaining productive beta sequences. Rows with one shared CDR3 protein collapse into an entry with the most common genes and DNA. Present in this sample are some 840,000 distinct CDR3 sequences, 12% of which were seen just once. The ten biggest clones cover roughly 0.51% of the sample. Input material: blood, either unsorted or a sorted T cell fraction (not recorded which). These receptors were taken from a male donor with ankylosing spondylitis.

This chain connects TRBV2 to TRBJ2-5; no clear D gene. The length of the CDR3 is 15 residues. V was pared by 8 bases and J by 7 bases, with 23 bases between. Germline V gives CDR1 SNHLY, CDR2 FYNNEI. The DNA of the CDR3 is TGTGCCAGCTTAGCCCCCAGCGCGTCACCGGGGACCCAGTACTTC. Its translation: CASLAPSASPGTQYF.

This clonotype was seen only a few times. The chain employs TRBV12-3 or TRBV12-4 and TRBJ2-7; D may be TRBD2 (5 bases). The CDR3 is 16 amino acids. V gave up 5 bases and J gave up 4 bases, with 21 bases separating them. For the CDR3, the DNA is TGTGCCAGCAGTCTAATGGCCGGGATCTTCCCTTACGAGCAGTACTTC. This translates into CASSLMAGIFPYEQYF.

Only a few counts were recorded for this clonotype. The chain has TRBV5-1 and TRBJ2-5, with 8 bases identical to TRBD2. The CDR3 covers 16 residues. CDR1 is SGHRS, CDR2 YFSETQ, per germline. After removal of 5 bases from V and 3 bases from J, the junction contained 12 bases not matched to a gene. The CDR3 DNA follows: TGCGCCAGCAGTCTCAGGGGTAGCGGGGTTGAAGAGACCCAGTACTTC. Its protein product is CASSLRGSGVEETQYF.

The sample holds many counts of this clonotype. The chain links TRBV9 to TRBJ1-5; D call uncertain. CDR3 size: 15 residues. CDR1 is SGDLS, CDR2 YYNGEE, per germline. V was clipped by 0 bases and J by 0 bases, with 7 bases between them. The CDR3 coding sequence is TGTGCCAGCAGCGTAGCAGGTAATAGCAATCAGCCCCAGCATTTT. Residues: CASSVAGNSNQPQHF.

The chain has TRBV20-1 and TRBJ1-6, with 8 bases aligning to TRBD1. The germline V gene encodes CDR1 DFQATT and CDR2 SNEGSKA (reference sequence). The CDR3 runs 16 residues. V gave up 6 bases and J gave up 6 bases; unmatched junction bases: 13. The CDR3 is CSARGPQGALNSPLHF. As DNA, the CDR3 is TGCAGTGCAAGGGGACCGCAGGGGGCCCTTAATTCACCCCTCCACTTT.

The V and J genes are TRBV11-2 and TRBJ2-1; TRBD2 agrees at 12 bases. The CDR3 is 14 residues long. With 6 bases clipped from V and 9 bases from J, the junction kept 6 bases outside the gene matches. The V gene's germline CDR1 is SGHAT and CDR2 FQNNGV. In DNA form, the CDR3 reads TGTGCCAGCAGAAGACTAGCGGGAGTTGCTGAGCAGTTCTTC. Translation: CASRRLAGVAEQFF.

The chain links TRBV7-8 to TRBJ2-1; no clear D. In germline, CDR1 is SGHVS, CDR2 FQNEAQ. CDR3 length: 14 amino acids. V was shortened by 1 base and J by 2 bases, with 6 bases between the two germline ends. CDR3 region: CASSLVGTYNEQFF. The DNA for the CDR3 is TGTGCCAGCAGCTTAGTTGGGACCTACAATGAGCAGTTCTTC.

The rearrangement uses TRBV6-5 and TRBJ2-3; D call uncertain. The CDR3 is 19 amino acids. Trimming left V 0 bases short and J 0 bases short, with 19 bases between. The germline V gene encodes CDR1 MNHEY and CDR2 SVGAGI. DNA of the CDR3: TGTGCCAGCAGTTACTCAGGACCCAGAAACTTTGGTAGCACAGATACGCAGTATTTT. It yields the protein CASSYSGPRNFGSTDTQYF.

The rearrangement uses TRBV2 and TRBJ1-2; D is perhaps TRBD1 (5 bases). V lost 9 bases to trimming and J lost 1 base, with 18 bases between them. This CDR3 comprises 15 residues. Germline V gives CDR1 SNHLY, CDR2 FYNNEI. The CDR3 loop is CARETVRMVNYGYTF. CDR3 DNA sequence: TGTGCCAGGGAGACAGTCAGGATGGTTAACTATGGCTACACCTTC. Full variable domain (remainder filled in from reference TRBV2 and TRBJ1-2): EPEVTQTPSHQVTQMGQEVILRCVPISNHLYFYWYRQILGQKVEFLVSFYNNEISEKSEIFDDQFSVERPDGSNFTLKIRSTKLEDSAMYFCARETVRMVNYGYTFGSGTRLTVV.

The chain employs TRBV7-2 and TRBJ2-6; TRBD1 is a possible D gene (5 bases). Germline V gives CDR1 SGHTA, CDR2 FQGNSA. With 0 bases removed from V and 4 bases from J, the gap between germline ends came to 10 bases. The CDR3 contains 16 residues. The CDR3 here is CASSLAQGLGANVLTF. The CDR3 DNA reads TGTGCCAGCAGCTTAGCGCAGGGTTTGGGGGCCAACGTCCTGACTTTC. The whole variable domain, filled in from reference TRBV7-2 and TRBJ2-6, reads GAGVSQSPSNKVTEKGKDVELRCDPISGHTALYWYRQSLGQGLEFLIYFQGNSAPDKSGLPSDRFSAERTGGSVSTLTIQRTQQEDSAVYLCASSLAQGLGANVLTFGAGSRLTVL.

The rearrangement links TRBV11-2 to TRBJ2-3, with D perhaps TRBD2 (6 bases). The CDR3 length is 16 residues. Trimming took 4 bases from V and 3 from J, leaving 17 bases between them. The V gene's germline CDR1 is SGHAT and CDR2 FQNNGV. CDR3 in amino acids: CASSSGTPEGTDTQYF. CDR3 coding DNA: TGTGCCAGCAGCTCCGGGACTCCCGAAGGGACAGATACGCAGTATTTT.

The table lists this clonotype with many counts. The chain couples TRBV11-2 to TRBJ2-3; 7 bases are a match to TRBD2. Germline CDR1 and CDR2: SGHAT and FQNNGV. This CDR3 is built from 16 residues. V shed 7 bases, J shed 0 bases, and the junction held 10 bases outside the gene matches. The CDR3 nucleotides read TGTGCCAGCACCGAAAACGGGAGGCCTAGCACAGATACGCAGTATTTT. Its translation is CASTENGRPSTDTQYF.

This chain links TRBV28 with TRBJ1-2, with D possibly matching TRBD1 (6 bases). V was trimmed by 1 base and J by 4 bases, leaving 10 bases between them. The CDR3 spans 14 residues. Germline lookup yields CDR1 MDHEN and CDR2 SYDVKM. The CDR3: CASSLSGGGYGYTF. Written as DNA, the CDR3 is TGTGCCAGCAGTTTATCGGGAGGGGGCTATGGCTACACCTTC.

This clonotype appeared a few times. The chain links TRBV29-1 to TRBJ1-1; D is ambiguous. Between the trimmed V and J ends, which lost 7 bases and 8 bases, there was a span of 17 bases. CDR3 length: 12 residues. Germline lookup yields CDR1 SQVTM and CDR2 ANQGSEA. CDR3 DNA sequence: TGCAGCGGAAGCTTCTCGAGGTTAGAAGCTTTCTTT. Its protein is CSGSFSRLEAFF.

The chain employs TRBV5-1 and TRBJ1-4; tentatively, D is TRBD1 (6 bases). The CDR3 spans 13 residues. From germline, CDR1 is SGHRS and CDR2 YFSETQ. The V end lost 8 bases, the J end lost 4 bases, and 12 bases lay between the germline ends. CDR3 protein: CASAGDDNEKLFF. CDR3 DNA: TGCGCCAGTGCAGGGGATGATAATGAAAAACTGTTTTTT. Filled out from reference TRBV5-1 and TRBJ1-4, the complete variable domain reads KAGVTQTPRYLIKTRGQQVTLSCSPISGHRSVSWYQQTPGQGLQFLFEYFSETQRNKGNFPGRFSGRQFSNSRSEMNVSTLELGDSALYLCASAGDDNEKLFFGSGTQLSVL.

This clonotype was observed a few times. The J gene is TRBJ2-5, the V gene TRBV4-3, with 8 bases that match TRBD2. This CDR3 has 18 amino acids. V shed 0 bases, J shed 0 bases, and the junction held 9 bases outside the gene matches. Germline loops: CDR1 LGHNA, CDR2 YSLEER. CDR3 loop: CASSQDRGLDYNQETQYF. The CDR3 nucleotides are TGCGCCAGCAGCCAAGATCGGGGACTAGACTACAACCAAGAGACCCAGTACTTC.

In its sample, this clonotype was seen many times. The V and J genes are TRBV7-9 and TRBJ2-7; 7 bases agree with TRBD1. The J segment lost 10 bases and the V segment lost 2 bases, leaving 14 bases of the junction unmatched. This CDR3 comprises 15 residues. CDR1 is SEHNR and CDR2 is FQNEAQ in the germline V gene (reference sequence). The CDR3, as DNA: TGTGCCAGCAGCTTACCACCCAGACAGGGAAGTGTACAGTACTTC. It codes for CASSLPPRQGSVQYF.

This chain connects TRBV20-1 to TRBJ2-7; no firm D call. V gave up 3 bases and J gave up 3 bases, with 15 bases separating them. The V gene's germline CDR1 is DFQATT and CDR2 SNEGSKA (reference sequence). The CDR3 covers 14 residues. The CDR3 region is CSASGGRWGYEQYF. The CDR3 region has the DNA TGCAGTGCTAGCGGCGGCCGCTGGGGCTACGAGCAGTACTTC.

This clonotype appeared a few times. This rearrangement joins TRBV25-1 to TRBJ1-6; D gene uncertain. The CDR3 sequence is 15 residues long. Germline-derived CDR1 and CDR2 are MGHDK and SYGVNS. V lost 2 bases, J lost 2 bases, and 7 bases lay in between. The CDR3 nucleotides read TGTGCCAGCAGTGAACTGGCGGCCTATAATTCACCCCTCCACTTT. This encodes CASSELAAYNSPLHF.

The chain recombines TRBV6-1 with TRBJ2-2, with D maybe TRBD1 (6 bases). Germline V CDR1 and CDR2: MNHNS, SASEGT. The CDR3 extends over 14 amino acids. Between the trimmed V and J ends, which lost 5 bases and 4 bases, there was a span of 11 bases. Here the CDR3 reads CASSKQGSTGELFF. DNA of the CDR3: TGTGCCAGCAGTAAACAGGGTTCCACCGGGGAGCTGTTTTTT.

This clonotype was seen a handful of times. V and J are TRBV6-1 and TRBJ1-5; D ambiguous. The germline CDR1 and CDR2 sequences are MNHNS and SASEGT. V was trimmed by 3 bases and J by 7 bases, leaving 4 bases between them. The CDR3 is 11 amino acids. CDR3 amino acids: CASSEPQPQHF. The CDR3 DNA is TGTGCCAGCAGTGAGCCACAGCCCCAGCATTTT.

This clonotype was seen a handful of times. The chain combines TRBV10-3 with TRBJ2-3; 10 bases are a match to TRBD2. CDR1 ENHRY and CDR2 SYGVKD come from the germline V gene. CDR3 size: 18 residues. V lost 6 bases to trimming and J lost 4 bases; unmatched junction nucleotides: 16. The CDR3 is CAIRASGRMRDGPDTQYF. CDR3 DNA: TGTGCCATCAGGGCTAGCGGGAGAATGAGGGATGGGCCAGATACGCAGTATTTT.

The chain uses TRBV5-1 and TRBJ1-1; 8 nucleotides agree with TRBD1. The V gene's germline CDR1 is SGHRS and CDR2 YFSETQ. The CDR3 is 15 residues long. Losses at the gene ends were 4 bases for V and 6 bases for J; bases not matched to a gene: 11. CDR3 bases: TGCGCCAGCAGCGACCAGGGGGCAGGGGGCTCTGAAGCTTTCTTT. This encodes CASSDQGAGGSEAFF.